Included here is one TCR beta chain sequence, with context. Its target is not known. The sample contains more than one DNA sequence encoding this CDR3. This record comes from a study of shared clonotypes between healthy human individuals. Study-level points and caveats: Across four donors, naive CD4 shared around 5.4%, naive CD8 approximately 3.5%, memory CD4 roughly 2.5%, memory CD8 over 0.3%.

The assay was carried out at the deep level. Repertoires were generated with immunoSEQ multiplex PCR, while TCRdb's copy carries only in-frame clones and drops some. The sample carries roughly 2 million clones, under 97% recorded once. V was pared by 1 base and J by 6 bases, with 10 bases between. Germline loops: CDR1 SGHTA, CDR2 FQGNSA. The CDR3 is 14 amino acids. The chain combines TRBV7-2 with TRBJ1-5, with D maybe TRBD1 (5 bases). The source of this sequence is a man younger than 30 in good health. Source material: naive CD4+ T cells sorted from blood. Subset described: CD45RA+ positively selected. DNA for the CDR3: TGTGCCAGCAGCTTAGGGGGCGTGGGTCAGCCCCAGCATTTT. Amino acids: CASSLGGVGQPQHF.